The 17 T cell receptor beta chains below all came from one sample that was sequenced in a study of cytomegalovirus exposure and HLA in healthy donors. PCR involved 60 Vbeta and 13 Jbeta primers. Profiled with immunoSEQ multiplex PCR; TCRdb holds only in-frame clones, not every one. The repertoire holds more than 110,000 clones, with roughly 80% as singletons. Sequencing was carried out using PBMCs. Receptor source: a man between 18 and 35 years old in good health and CMV-seronegative.

This clone was counted once. The chain joins TRBV6-1 to TRBJ2-7; D may be TRBD2 (6 bases). V shed 2 bases and J shed 6 bases, with 20 bases lying between them. Germline values: CDR1 MNHNS, CDR2 SASEGT. The CDR3 spans 16 residues. CDR3: CASSEHPQGGSSEQYF. The DNA for the CDR3 is TGTGCCAGCAGTGAACACCCCCAAGGAGGGTCGTCCGAGCAGTACTTC.

The CDR3 is CASSLGHSSYEQYF. CDR3 nucleotides: TGTGCCAGCAGCTTAGGTCACAGTAGTTACGAGCAGTACTTC. The chain recombines TRBV7-8 with TRBJ2-7, with D unresolved. CDR3 length: 14 amino acids. With 1 base removed from V and 4 bases from J, the gap between germline ends came to 11 bases. Germline-derived CDR1 and CDR2 are SGHVS and FQNEAQ.

The V call is TRBV4-1, the J call TRBJ1-1; 12 nucleotides align to TRBD1. Germline loops: CDR1 MGHRA, CDR2 YSYEKL. CDR3 size: 17 residues. V lost 0 bases to trimming and J lost 3 bases; unmatched junction nucleotides: 5. The CDR3 nucleotides read TGCGCCAGCAGCCAAGATAGGGGACAGGGGGCTTACACTGAAGCTTTCTTT. Protein sequence: CASSQDRGQGAYTEAFF.

The chain joins TRBV4-3 to TRBJ1-2, with 10 bases fitting TRBD1. CDR1 and CDR2 from the germline V gene are LGHNA and YSLEER. The CDR3 is 14 residues long. Trimming took 3 bases from V and 4 from J; bases not matched to a gene: 2. CDR3 nucleotide sequence: TGCGCCAGCAGCCAGACAGGGGGCGGCTATGGCTACACCTTC. Protein product: CASSQTGGGYGYTF.

The chain carries TRBV19 and TRBJ2-3, with 8 bases identical to TRBD2. This CDR3 has 16 amino acids. The germline CDR1 and CDR2 sequences are LNHDA and SQIVND (reference sequence). V lost 4 bases to trimming and J lost 0 bases; unmatched junction nucleotides: 6. The CDR3 loop is CASSTMAGGSTDTQYF. The CDR3 DNA is TGTGCCAGTAGTACCATGGCGGGGGGTAGCACAGATACGCAGTATTTT.

Only one count was recorded for this clone. The chain employs TRBV4-3 and TRBJ1-1; D might be TRBD1 (5 bases). Germline values: CDR1 LGHNA, CDR2 YSLEER. Trimming took off 0 bases at V and 0 bases at J, with 11 bases between the two ends. This CDR3 region has 16 residues. CDR3 DNA sequence: TGCGCCAGCAGCCAAGACCGGCGGGGGATGAACACTGAAGCTTTCTTT. It is translated as CASSQDRRGMNTEAFF.

The gene calls are TRBV6-6 and TRBJ1-1; no firm D call. Germline CDR1 reads MNHNY; CDR2 reads SVGAGI (reference sequence). The CDR3 runs 13 residues. Trimming shortened V by 3 bases and J by 4 bases, and 9 bases separated the two germline ends. CDR3 sequence: CASSYAVATEAFF. The CDR3 region has the DNA TGTGCCAGCAGTTATGCGGTGGCCACTGAAGCTTTCTTT.

This rearrangement joins TRBV12-5 to TRBJ1-5; TRBD1 might be the D (5 bases). Trimming pared 3 bases from V and 3 bases from J, leaving 12 bases between. Germline V gives CDR1 LGHNT, CDR2 FRNRAP. This CDR3 region has 15 residues. CDR3 residues: CASGFLGGFNQPQHF. For the CDR3, the DNA is TGTGCTAGTGGTTTCCTCGGGGGTTTCAATCAGCCCCAGCATTTT.

CDR3: CASSGRRSRAEAFF. The DNA for the CDR3 is TGTGCCAGCAGTGGCAGACGGTCGAGGGCTGAAGCTTTCTTT. V usage is TRBV6-1 and J usage is TRBJ1-1; D ambiguous. The germline V and J ends were trimmed by 4 bases and 6 bases, with 15 bases remaining between them. The CDR3 contains 14 residues. Germline lookup yields CDR1 MNHNS and CDR2 SASEGT.

This clone has a single count. The chain uses TRBV18 and TRBJ1-2, with TRBD1 identical over 7 bases. This CDR3 contains 15 residues. Germline V CDR1 and CDR2: KGHSH, LQKENI. The junction had 13 bases not matched to a gene; V was cut back by 5 bases and J by 7 bases. The CDR3 DNA follows: TGTGCCAGCTCAGTAACTGACAGGGCCAGGAGTGGCTACACCTTC. Protein product: CASSVTDRARSGYTF.

This chain joins TRBV12-5 and TRBJ2-5, with 11 bases aligning to TRBD1. V lost 0 bases to trimming and J lost 5 bases; unmatched junction nucleotides: 11. This CDR3 region has 18 residues. Germline CDR1 is LGHNT and CDR2 is FRNRAP. CDR3 bases: TGTGCTAGTGGTTTGGTAATGACGGGACAGGGGGAAGTGGAGACCCAGTACTTC. This translates into CASGLVMTGQGEVETQYF.

This chain joins TRBV5-8 and TRBJ2-3; D gene unclear. The CDR3 has 10 amino acids. Germline V lookup: CDR1 SGHTS, CDR2 YDEGEE. The V end lost 2 bases, the J end lost 11 bases, and 6 bases lay between the germline ends. The DNA of the CDR3 is TGTGCCAGCAGCTTTAATTTGCAGTATTTT. Translating it yields CASSFNLQYF.

V and J are TRBV6-5 and TRBJ2-5, with D maybe TRBD1 (7 bases). The CDR3 has 15 residues. V was pared by 2 bases and J by 4 bases, with 14 bases between. Germline lookup yields CDR1 MNHEY and CDR2 SVGAGI. This CDR3 is CASSYQGGMGETQYF. CDR3 DNA sequence: TGTGCCAGCAGTTACCAGGGGGGTATGGGAGAGACCCAGTACTTC.

The rearrangement links TRBV29-1 to TRBJ2-3, with D perhaps matching TRBD1 (5 bases). Germline V gene lookup returns CDR1 SQVTM and CDR2 ANQGSEA. Trimming took 8 bases from V and 0 from J, leaving 15 bases between them. The CDR3 consists of 14 residues. CDR3 nucleotide sequence: TGCAGCACCAACCAGGGATCCAGCACAGATACGCAGTATTTT. This translates into CSTNQGSSTDTQYF.

This clone was counted a few times. The V and J genes are TRBV14 and TRBJ2-5; 11 positions agree with TRBD1. V lost 4 bases and J lost 5; bases outside the gene matches: 3. Germline CDR1 reads SGHDN; CDR2 reads FVKESK. This CDR3 has 14 amino acids. CDR3 protein: CASSRDRGDETQYF. CDR3 coding DNA: TGTGCCAGCAGCCGGGACAGGGGGGACGAGACCCAGTACTTC.

The chain has TRBV27 and TRBJ1-5; 7 bases align to TRBD1. In germline, CDR1 is MNHEY, CDR2 SMNVEV (reference sequence). V dropped 6 bases and J dropped 3; count of bases not matched to a gene: 5. The CDR3 runs 14 residues. CDR3 in DNA: TGTGCCAGCAGCTCCGACAGGGCCAATCAGCCCCAGCATTTT. It encodes CASSSDRANQPQHF.

The table lists this clone with a few counts. Germline and junction disagree at one end, which may indicate a read error. The chain combines TRBV2 with TRBJ2-3; D is uncertain. The germline gives CDR1 SNHLY, CDR2 FYNNEI. The CDR3 is made up of 10 amino acids. DNA of the CDR3: TGCGTCTCGGTGGCAGATACGCAGTATTTT. Residues: CVSVADTQYF.